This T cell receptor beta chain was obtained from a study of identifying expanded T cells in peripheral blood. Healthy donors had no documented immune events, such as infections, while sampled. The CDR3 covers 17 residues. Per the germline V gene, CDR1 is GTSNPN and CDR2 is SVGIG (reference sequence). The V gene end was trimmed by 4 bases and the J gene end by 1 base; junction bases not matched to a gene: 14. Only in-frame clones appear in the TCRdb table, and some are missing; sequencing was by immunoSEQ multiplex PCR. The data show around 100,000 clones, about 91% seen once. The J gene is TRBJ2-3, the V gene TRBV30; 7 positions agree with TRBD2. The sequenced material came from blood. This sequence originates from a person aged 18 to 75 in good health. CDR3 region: CAWNQRGSGYRTDTQYF. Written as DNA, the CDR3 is TGTGCCTGGAACCAACGGGGTAGCGGGTACCGCACAGATACGCAGTATTTT.